One sample yielded the 2 T cell receptor beta chains listed below, sequenced in a study of blood T cell repertoires in COVID-19 (dated by TCRdb to the early 2020s). The library was built by means of the immunoSEQ multiplex PCR assay. The table comes from immuneACCESS by way of TCRdb, which keeps in-frame sequences with V and J called. Part of the clones is missing from these tables; in studies checked, under half for an unresolved V gene and the rest for unknown reasons. The sample records some 500,000 clones, 85% to 90% of which are singletons. The biggest ten clones account for 1.5% to 2% of the sample. Sequencing used PBMCs or T cells enriched from blood (not recorded which). These receptors were obtained from a middle-aged woman who had recovered from COVID-19.

This chain links TRBV4-1 with TRBJ1-1, with 9 bases lining up with TRBD1. The CDR3 consists of 15 residues. With V trimmed by 0 bases and J by 11 bases, 10 bases remained unmatched. Germline V gene data show CDR1 as MGHRA and CDR2 as YSYEKL. In DNA form, the CDR3 reads TGCGCCAGCAGCCAAGAACAGGGGGCGCCGATCTTTGCTTTCTTT. Protein: CASSQEQGAPIFAFF.

The gene calls are TRBV6-5 and TRBJ2-1; 7 nucleotides align to TRBD1. The CDR3 consists of 15 residues. J lost 4 bases, V lost 5 bases, and 8 bases had no gene match. Germline lookup yields CDR1 MNHEY and CDR2 SVGAGI. DNA of the CDR3: TGTGCCAGCAGTCACGGACAGGCCGCATACAATGAGCAGTTCTTC. Its protein is CASSHGQAAYNEQFF.